This T cell receptor beta chain is from a study of a mutant IDH1 vaccine in newly diagnosed glioma. Study summary: Patients were started on vaccination 4-6 weeks after radiotherapy alone, or with temozolomide cycles.

The assay was immunoSEQ multiplex PCR, and TCRdb's table has in-frame clones only and misses some. The table shows 50,000 to 70,000 clones, with roughly 74% occurring only once. The time point: week 35, safety follow-up. A 20-mer mutant IDH1 peptide at 300 ug was injected subcutaneously with topical imiquimod. This clone was seen just once. Its antigen remains unknown. This sequence was found in a man aged 50 to 60 with glioma. The specimen comprised PBMCs, sampled from a glioma patient whose treatment included an IDH1 peptide vaccine.

In DNA form, the CDR3 reads TGTGCCATCAGGGGGGAACGGGGGGCCACCTACAATGAGCAGTTCTTC. Translating it yields CAIRGERGATYNEQFF. This chain joins TRBV10-3 and TRBJ2-1; D perhaps matches TRBD2 (7 bases). The ends were cut back, 6 bases at V and 2 bases at J, with 17 bases in the middle. The CDR3 runs 16 residues. Germline values: CDR1 ENHRY, CDR2 SYGVKD.